The 4 T cell receptor beta chains given below trace back to one sample, sequenced in a study of T cell repertoires in cytomegalovirus infection. Each CDR3 protein gets one entry after TCRdb re-called the reads with MiXCR. The sample yields roughly 300,000 distinct CDR3 sequences, more than 8% seen once. Sequencing input: PBMCs. The receptors originated from a human donor in good health (CMV status not recorded). Some clones in this sample may be carry-over from other donors' samples.

This clonotype was detected many times. The chain carries TRBV6-2 or TRBV6-3 and TRBJ1-2; D remains ambiguous. Trimming cost V 7 bases and J 2 bases, with 11 bases left between them. This CDR3 spans 13 amino acids. Germline CDR1 reads MNHEY; CDR2 reads SVGEGT. The CDR3 here is CASTLPENYGYTF. As DNA, the CDR3 is TGTGCCAGCACCCTCCCGGAGAACTATGGCTACACCTTC.

This clonotype came up many times. The V gene is TRBV7-2, the J gene TRBJ1-5; D is unclear. The V end lost 1 base, the J end lost 0 bases, and 7 bases lay between the germline ends. This CDR3 has 15 amino acids. Germline CDR1 is SGHTA and CDR2 is FQGNSA. Here the CDR3 DNA reads TGTGCCAGCAGCTTAGTATCCGATAGCAATCAGCCCCAGCATTTT. Translation: CASSLVSDSNQPQHF.

Ten or more counts support this clonotype. The rearrangement links TRBV29-1 to TRBJ2-1; 10 nucleotides line up with TRBD2. V shed 2 bases, J shed 0 bases, and the junction held 16 bases outside the gene matches. The CDR3 loop spans 20 amino acids. The germline CDR1 and CDR2 sequences are SQVTM and ANQGSEA. The CDR3 region is CSVEFSWLAGARNSYNEQFF. The CDR3 DNA reads as TGCAGCGTTGAATTCTCGTGGCTAGCGGGGGCCCGGAACTCCTACAATGAGCAGTTCTTC.

The chain joins TRBV19 to TRBJ2-6, with D uncertain. The germline V gene encodes CDR1 LNHDA and CDR2 SQIVND (reference sequence). Trimming cost V 3 bases and J 0 bases, with 6 bases left between them. This CDR3 comprises 15 residues. The CDR3 protein is CASSIRFSGANVLTF. CDR3 DNA: TGTGCCAGTAGTATTCGGTTCTCTGGGGCCAACGTCCTGACTTTC.